Each of the 25 T cell receptor beta chains below was sequenced from the same sample in a study of cytomegalovirus exposure and HLA in healthy donors listed by TCRdb under 2017. The library was built by means of the immunoSEQ multiplex PCR assay. A mixture of 60 forward primers for TCR Vbeta segments and 13 reverse primers for TCR Jbeta segments was used in the multiplex PCR. Sourced from immuneACCESS, this table was stored by TCRdb with only in-frame sequences that have V and J called. A share of the clones is absent; for the studies checked, an unresolved V gene accounts for under half, and the remainder has no known explanation. This sample gives about 250,000 clones in total; approximately 81% of them show up just once. The leading ten clones occupy about 0.25% of the sample. What was sequenced was PBMCs. Receptor source: a girl aged 2 to 9 in good health and CMV-seronegative.

The chain is built from TRBV4-1 and TRBJ1-2; D is perhaps TRBD1 (5 bases). The V gene lost 3 bases and the J gene lost 0 bases, with 11 bases spanning the gap. Germline V gene data show CDR1 as MGHRA and CDR2 as YSYEKL. This CDR3 contains 15 residues. The CDR3 DNA reads TGCGCCAGCAGCCACCCGACAGAAACTAACTATGGCTACACCTTC. Its translation is CASSHPTETNYGYTF.

J is TRBJ2-7 and V is TRBV2; TRBD1 agrees at 8 bases. The germline CDR1 and CDR2 sequences are SNHLY and FYNNEI. CDR3 length: 15 residues. After removal of 5 bases from V and 1 base from J, the junction contained 7 bases not matched to a gene. The CDR3 coding sequence is TGTGCCAGCAGTTTTGGACAGGGAGCTTCCTACGAGCAGTACTTC. It is translated as CASSFGQGASYEQYF.

This clone was seen once. The CDR3 coding sequence is TGTGCCTCCGGTGGCGGGATCACTGAAAAACTGTTTTTT. This encodes CASGGGITEKLFF. The chain has TRBV30 and TRBJ1-4; unclear D gene. Germline V CDR1 and CDR2: GTSNPN, SVGIG (reference sequence). The CDR3 runs to 13 residues. V lost 7 bases and J 7 bases, leaving 16 bases between the germline ends.

The chain links TRBV27 to TRBJ2-3; 9 bases match TRBD1. J gave up 4 bases and V 3 bases, and 11 bases lay outside the gene matches. Germline lookup yields CDR1 MNHEY and CDR2 SMNVEV (reference sequence). CDR3 length equals 17 residues. CDR3 residues: CASSFLQGAGDPDTQYF. The CDR3 DNA is TGTGCCAGCAGTTTTCTACAGGGGGCGGGTGATCCAGATACGCAGTATTTT.

V and J are TRBV7-2 and TRBJ2-7; D is ambiguous. V was pared by 0 bases and J by 3 bases, with 6 bases between. The length of the CDR3 is 13 residues. Germline values: CDR1 SGHTA, CDR2 FQGNSA. The CDR3 sequence is CASSLAPDYEQYF. The DNA of the CDR3 is TGTGCCAGCAGCTTAGCGCCAGACTACGAGCAGTACTTC.

This clone was seen a single time. The V gene is TRBV5-6, the J gene TRBJ2-3; D is perhaps TRBD1 (5 bases). The CDR3 extends over 14 amino acids. V lost 4 bases, J lost 9 bases, and 18 bases lay in between. Germline loops: CDR1 SGHDT, CDR2 YYEEEE. CDR3 protein: CASSQDSKGATQYF. CDR3 bases: TGTGCCAGCAGCCAAGACAGTAAAGGAGCGACGCAGTATTTT.

The genes are TRBV27 and TRBJ2-5, with 9 bases matching TRBD2. The germline CDR1 and CDR2 sequences are MNHEY and SMNVEV (reference sequence). The J segment lost 5 bases and the V segment lost 5 bases, leaving 18 bases of the junction unmatched. This CDR3 has 18 amino acids. CDR3 in DNA: TGTGCCAGCAGTCCCCCCCCGGGCCGGGCGGGGGGGCGGGAGACCCAGTACTTC. Residues: CASSPPPGRAGGRETQYF.

The chain employs TRBV9 and TRBJ2-5; TRBD2 matches at 9 bases. Looked up from germline, CDR1 is SGDLS and CDR2 is YYNGEE. Unmatched junction bases numbered 5, after V lost 0 bases and J lost 5 bases. The CDR3 extends over 15 amino acids. CDR3 DNA: TGTGCCAGCAGCGTAGTAGCTAGCGGGGTGGAGACCCAGTACTTC. As protein: CASSVVASGVETQYF.

The chain employs TRBV7-6 and TRBJ2-3, with TRBD2 matching 7 bases. The CDR3 is 14 amino acids. CDR1 SGHVS and CDR2 FNYEAQ come from the germline V gene. Trimming took 2 bases from V and 5 from J; bases not matched to a gene: 4. CDR3 region: CASSLYWGGDTQYF. In DNA, the CDR3 is TGTGCCAGCAGCTTATATTGGGGGGGAGATACGCAGTATTTT.

This chain connects TRBV9 to TRBJ2-3; 9 nucleotides align to TRBD2. Germline V gives CDR1 SGDLS, CDR2 YYNGEE. The CDR3 covers 17 residues. With 4 bases clipped from V and 6 bases from J, the junction kept 15 bases outside the gene matches. CDR3 region: CASSPPYSGGRGDTQYF. The CDR3, as DNA: TGTGCCAGCAGCCCGCCCTATAGCGGGGGACGAGGGGATACGCAGTATTTT.

The chain carries TRBV14 and TRBJ2-7; tentative D call: TRBD1 (6 bases). V lost 4 bases and J 0 bases, leaving 10 bases between the germline ends. The germline V gene encodes CDR1 SGHDN and CDR2 FVKESK. This CDR3 has 14 amino acids. CDR3 protein: CASSRQDSSYEQYF. As DNA, the CDR3 is TGTGCCAGCAGCCGACAGGATTCCTCCTACGAGCAGTACTTC.

Comment on this clone: The same CDR3 is also encoded by other DNA sequences in this sample. The CDR3 loop reads CASSYSGDGYTF. The CDR3, as DNA: TGTGCCAGCAGTTACTCAGGAGATGGCTACACCTTC. The chain is built from TRBV6-5 and TRBJ1-2; D is uncertain. Germline loops: CDR1 MNHEY, CDR2 SVGAGI. Between the trimmed V and J ends, which lost 0 bases and 6 bases, there was a span of 5 bases. This CDR3 is 12 amino acids long.

The rearrangement uses TRBV2 and TRBJ1-5, with D possibly being TRBD1 (5 bases). CDR3 size: 15 residues. Germline CDR1 and CDR2: SNHLY and FYNNEI. Trimming took 7 bases from V and 1 from J, leaving 14 bases between them. The CDR3 DNA sequence: TGTGCCAGCACCACTCAGGGAACCAGCAATCAGCCCCAGCATTTT. Its translation: CASTTQGTSNQPQHF.

This chain links TRBV4-1 with TRBJ2-2; TRBD1 matches 7 bases. The CDR3 runs 16 residues. Germline V gene data show CDR1 as MGHRA and CDR2 as YSYEKL. J was trimmed by 4 bases and V by 0 bases; bases with no gene match: 5. The CDR3 DNA is TGCGCCAGCAGCCAAGAGGGAGACAGGGTCACCGGGGAGCTGTTTTTT. Its protein product is CASSQEGDRVTGELFF.

This clone was recorded only once. The chain combines TRBV6-5 with TRBJ1-1, with 7 positions matching TRBD1. Per the germline V gene, CDR1 is MNHEY and CDR2 is SVGAGI. The CDR3 totals 13 residues. V lost 6 bases and J lost 8; bases outside the gene matches: 9. The CDR3 DNA sequence: TGTGCCAGCAGCCCGGGACAGCCCTCCGAAGCTTTCTTT. Protein product: CASSPGQPSEAFF.

This clone was counted only a few times. V gene TRBV5-6 combines with J gene TRBJ2-3, with D possibly being TRBD2 (5 bases). Trimming removed 2 bases at V and 2 bases at J, with 12 bases between. The CDR3 sequence is 15 residues long. Per the germline V gene, CDR1 is SGHDT and CDR2 is YYEEEE. The CDR3 nucleotides are TGTGCCAGCAGCTTCGGTGCAGGACTCACAGATACGCAGTATTTT. Its protein product is CASSFGAGLTDTQYF.

The CDR3 loop is CSVEVERLHGYTF. CDR3 DNA sequence: TGCAGCGTTGAAGTAGAACGACTTCATGGCTACACCTTC. This sequence joins TRBV29-1 and TRBJ1-2; D unclear. The germline CDR1 and CDR2 sequences are SQVTM and ANQGSEA. The CDR3 spans 13 residues. V lost 1 base, J lost 6 bases, and 12 bases lay in between.

The chain has TRBV5-4 and TRBJ2-1; the match to TRBD1 covers 7 bases. CDR1 and CDR2 from the germline V gene are SGHNT and YYREEE (reference sequence). The CDR3 runs 15 residues. V lost 4 bases, J lost 0 bases, and 4 bases stayed unmatched. The CDR3 region is CASSRTGRSYNEQFF. CDR3 in DNA: TGTGCCAGCAGCAGGACAGGACGCTCCTACAATGAGCAGTTCTTC.

This sequence joins TRBV7-2 and TRBJ2-3, with a tentative D call TRBD2 (5 bases). The germline CDR1 and CDR2 sequences are SGHTA and FQGNSA. The CDR3 runs 13 residues. V shed 7 bases and J shed 6 bases, with 14 bases lying between them. This CDR3 is CASIAAREDTQYF. The DNA of the CDR3 is TGTGCCAGCATCGCCGCGAGGGAGGATACGCAGTATTTT.

This clone occurred a few times. The chain has TRBV6-1 and TRBJ2-2, with TRBD2 matching over 15 bases. Per germline, CDR1 MNHNS and CDR2 SASEGT. The V gene end was trimmed by 4 bases and the J gene end by 6 bases; junction bases not matched to a gene: 3. The CDR3 contains 16 residues. The CDR3, as DNA: TGTGCCAGCAGTGGCTGGACTAGCGGGAGGGCCGGGGAGCTGTTTTTT. It specifies CASSGWTSGRAGELFF.

This clone appeared once. The rearrangement links TRBV7-3 to TRBJ2-3; 9 bases fit TRBD2. This CDR3 is built from 19 residues. Trimming took 0 bases from V and 0 from J; bases not matched to a gene: 10. Germline V gene lookup returns CDR1 SGHTA and CDR2 FQGTGA. The CDR3 reads CASSLTSLAGYTSTDTQYF. CDR3 DNA sequence: TGTGCCAGCAGCTTAACATCCCTAGCGGGGTACACTAGCACAGATACGCAGTATTTT.

V gene TRBV7-9 combines with J gene TRBJ2-7; 10 bases agree with TRBD1. The ends lost 5 bases at V and 4 bases at J; junction bases unmatched: 8. Looked up from germline, CDR1 is SEHNR and CDR2 is FQNEAQ (reference sequence). The CDR3 runs 15 residues. CDR3 protein: CASSLVRTGGYEQYF. The CDR3 DNA reads TGTGCCAGCAGCCTCGTTAGGACAGGGGGTTACGAGCAGTACTTC.

This clone was observed once. The chain carries TRBV6-5 and TRBJ1-2; no clear D. V was cut by 7 bases and J by 2 bases, with 17 bases left in between. Germline values: CDR1 MNHEY, CDR2 SVGAGI. This CDR3 is built from 15 residues. CDR3 nucleotides: TGTGCCAGCACCCTAAGAGGCAGTTTCAACTATGGCTACACCTTC. Its protein product is CASTLRGSFNYGYTF.

The rearrangement links TRBV6-5 to TRBJ2-1, with 11 positions matching TRBD2. This CDR3 region has 16 residues. Germline V CDR1 and CDR2: MNHEY, SVGAGI. V shed 3 bases and J 12 bases; nucleotides not matched to a gene: 13. The DNA for the CDR3 is TGTGCCAGCAGTTATGAATCTAGCGGGGGGCCCTCTGGGCAGTTCTTC. Translation: CASSYESSGGPSGQFF.

The CDR3: CASSLEASYSEQYF. The CDR3 DNA is TGCGCCAGCAGCTTGGAGGCCTCTTATAGCGAGCAGTACTTC. V and J are TRBV5-1 and TRBJ2-5; no definite D call. The J call may be incorrect, as the DNA end agrees better with TRBJ2-7. The CDR3 is made up of 14 amino acids. From germline, CDR1 is SGHRS and CDR2 YFSETQ.